This record concerns one TCR beta chain sequence. This entry comes from a study of Ad26.COV2.S vaccination and SARS-CoV-2 variants. At the level of the study: Ad26.COV2.S shots went into the muscle once or twice, 56 days apart.

Treatment specified: 15 to 20 received Ad26.COV2.S at low or high dose, single or two shots; about 5 received placebo; per-sample allocation not given. Samples were taken on day 63 after the first vaccine or placebo injection. V lost 3 bases to trimming and J lost 3 bases, with 5 bases between them. Per germline, CDR1 LNHNV and CDR2 YYDKDF (reference sequence). The CDR3 spans 12 residues. Profiled with immunoSEQ multiplex PCR; TCRdb holds only in-frame clones, not every one. The data show more than 300,000 clones, with roughly 90% seen just once and around a tenth held by the top ten. This chain connects TRBV15 to TRBJ1-1; no definite D call. The TCR sequence derives from a person aged 18-60 years who received the Ad26.COV2.S COVID-19 vaccine or a placebo. This specimen consisted of peripheral blood, obtained in a trial of Ad26.COV2.S vaccine versus placebo. Here the CDR3 reads CATSSRYTEAFF. The CDR3 nucleotides read TGTGCCACCAGCAGTAGGTACACTGAAGCTTTCTTT.